These 18 T cell receptor beta chains share one sample of origin, sequenced in a study of CD8+ T cells in alopecia areata. Treatment indicated: oral pan-JAK inhibitor, 5-10 mg twice daily. Sequencing used cDNA as its template, made by extracting RNA and reverse transcribing it. Data came from immunoSEQ multiplex PCR; TCRdb stores just in-frame clones and leaves some out. The sample has fewer than 350,000 clones; roughly 60% are singletons. The specimen was CD4+ T cells sorted from blood, collected at week 24, from a patient treated with tofacitinib. These receptor sequences come from a human donor with alopecia areata.

The chain links TRBV5-1 to TRBJ1-2; possible D gene TRBD1, 6 bases. Germline V CDR1 and CDR2: SGHRS, YFSETQ. The CDR3 is 14 residues long. Trimming cost V 5 bases and J 4 bases, with 15 bases left between them. CDR3: CASRELDSGYGYTF. For the CDR3, the DNA is TGCGCCAGCAGGGAGTTGGACAGCGGCTATGGCTACACCTTC.

J is TRBJ1-1 and V is TRBV30; D call uncertain. V was pared by 6 bases and J by 0 bases, with 11 bases between. The CDR3 sequence is 13 residues long. The germline CDR1 and CDR2 sequences are GTSNPN and SVGIG (reference sequence). CDR3: CACVGYMNTEAFF. The CDR3, as DNA: TGTGCCTGCGTCGGATACATGAACACTGAAGCTTTCTTT.

This sequence joins TRBV18 and TRBJ1-1; D is undetermined. The germline gives CDR1 KGHSH, CDR2 LQKENI. This CDR3 contains 14 residues. The ends were cut back, 3 bases at V and 0 bases at J, with 8 bases in the middle. Here the CDR3 DNA reads TGTGCCAGCTCACCTAGTGGAGTGAACACTGAAGCTTTCTTT. It codes for CASSPSGVNTEAFF.

This clone was counted between two and nine times. The V and J genes are TRBV2 and TRBJ2-5; 8 bases line up with TRBD2. The germline CDR1 and CDR2 sequences are SNHLY and FYNNEI. V lost 6 bases to trimming and J lost 2 bases; unmatched junction nucleotides: 11. The CDR3 loop spans 16 amino acids. The CDR3 reads CASRPGGVVKQETQYF. CDR3 bases: TGTGCCAGCAGACCGGGAGGGGTCGTCAAACAAGAGACCCAGTACTTC.

The V call is TRBV19, the J call TRBJ2-1, with no clear D. V was shortened by 3 bases and J by 7 bases, with 7 bases between the two germline ends. The CDR3 is made up of 12 amino acids. The germline CDR1 and CDR2 sequences are LNHDA and SQIVND (reference sequence). CDR3: CASSIWRNEQFF. The CDR3 DNA reads as TGTGCCAGTAGTATTTGGCGGAATGAGCAGTTCTTC.

This chain uses TRBV4-2 with TRBJ2-7; D possibly matches TRBD1 or TRBD2 (7 bases each). The CDR3 contains 15 residues. Germline CDR1 and CDR2: LGHNA and YNFKEQ. Trimming removed 3 bases from V and 6 bases from J, with 18 bases in between. The CDR3 sequence: CASSHDLDREGEQYF. The CDR3, as DNA: TGTGCCAGCAGCCACGACCTCGACAGGGAGGGCGAGCAGTACTTC.

The chain links TRBV6-5 to TRBJ1-2; 9 bases line up with TRBD1. The junction had 7 bases not matched to a gene; V was cut back by 6 bases and J by 8 bases. Germline V CDR1 and CDR2: MNHEY, SVGAGI. The CDR3 spans 13 residues. The DNA for the CDR3 is TGTGCCAGCAGCAAGGGACAGGGCGGGGGCTACACCTTC. Encoded protein: CASSKGQGGGYTF.

This chain uses TRBV29-1 with TRBJ1-3, with TRBD1 as a possible D gene (5 bases). The CDR3 loop spans 13 amino acids. V lost 6 bases and J lost 4, with 13 bases in between. The germline V gene has CDR1 SQVTM and CDR2 ANQGSEA. DNA of the CDR3: TGCAGCGTCGAGGGGCGCCCAGGAAACACCATATATTTT. Its translation: CSVEGRPGNTIYF.

This clone has only one observation. This rearrangement joins TRBV18 to TRBJ2-5, with 9 bases aligning to TRBD2. The CDR3 is 15 amino acids. Germline loops: CDR1 KGHSH, CDR2 LQKENI. V lost 3 bases and J lost 5; bases outside the gene matches: 7. CDR3 bases: TGTGCCAGCTCACCCTCGACTAGCGGAGGCGAGACCCAGTACTTC. Residues: CASSPSTSGGETQYF.

The chain uses TRBV6-1 and TRBJ1-1; possible D gene TRBD1, 5 bases. This CDR3 has 14 residues. Germline values: CDR1 MNHNS, CDR2 SASEGT. The V gene lost 4 bases and the J gene lost 3 bases, with 12 bases spanning the gap. The DNA of the CDR3 is TGTGCCAGCAGTGGAAGATCAGGGTACACTGAAGCTTTCTTT. It codes for CASSGRSGYTEAFF.

The chain employs TRBV4-1 and TRBJ1-2; 7 bases are a match to TRBD1. This CDR3 is built from 15 residues. V dropped 0 bases and J dropped 2; count of bases not matched to a gene: 3. Germline-derived CDR1 and CDR2 are MGHRA and YSYEKL. Here the CDR3 DNA reads TGCGCCAGCAGCCAAGACGACAGGGCGAACTATGGCTACACCTTC. It encodes CASSQDDRANYGYTF.

This clone was recorded a few times. The chain employs TRBV29-1 and TRBJ2-5; 9 bases are a match to TRBD2. Germline CDR1 SQVTM, CDR2 ANQGSEA. The CDR3 covers 12 residues. Written as DNA, the CDR3 is TGCAGTTACAAGACTAGCGGAGAGACCCAGTACTTC. It codes for CSYKTSGETQYF. The complete variable domain, with remaining parts taken from reference TRBV29-1 and TRBJ2-5, reads SAVISQKPSRDICQRGTSLTIQCQVDSQVTMMFWYRQQPGQSLTLIATANQGSEATYESGFVIDKFPISRPNLTFSTLTVSNMSPEDSSIYLCSYKTSGETQYFGPGTRLLVL.

The CDR3 nucleotides read TGCGCCAGCAGCCAAGAGTCTCGGCAGGGAAAAGAGACCCAGTACTTC. As protein: CASSQESRQGKETQYF. The chain joins TRBV4-1 to TRBJ2-5; possible D gene TRBD1, 5 bases. Trimming took off 0 bases at V and 3 bases at J, with 14 bases between the two ends. Germline V CDR1 and CDR2: MGHRA, YSYEKL. This CDR3 spans 16 amino acids.

DNA for the CDR3: TGCGCCAGCAGCTTGTCAGGGACCTACAATGAGCAGTTCTTC. Translation: CASSLSGTYNEQFF. This sequence joins TRBV5-1 and TRBJ2-1; D may be TRBD1 (5 bases). Per germline, CDR1 SGHRS and CDR2 YFSETQ. This CDR3 is 14 amino acids long. Trimming removed 1 base at V and 2 bases at J, with 7 bases between.

In regard to this clone: At one of its ends the junction is not consistent with the germline gene, which may arise from a read error. The chain is built from TRBV7-9 and TRBJ2-7; 13 bases map to TRBD2. The CDR3 runs 16 residues. Per the germline V gene, CDR1 is SEHNR and CDR2 is FQNEAQ (reference sequence). CDR3 residues: CASSHDGLAGAYEQYF. In DNA form, the CDR3 reads TGCGCCAGCAGCCATGACGGACTAGCGGGGGCCTACGAGCAGTACTTC.

This clone occurred a few times. The chain uses TRBV30 and TRBJ2-7; maybe TRBD2 (6 bases). Trimming took off 5 bases at V and 5 bases at J, with 16 bases between the two ends. Germline values: CDR1 GTSNPN, CDR2 SVGIG (reference sequence). The CDR3 spans 13 residues. The CDR3 spells CAWGRLNAHEQYF. CDR3 in DNA: TGTGCCTGGGGGAGGCTAAACGCCCACGAGCAGTACTTC. Looking up the rest from reference TRBV30 and TRBJ2-7 gives the full variable domain: SQTIHQWPATLVQPVGSPLSLECTVEGTSNPNLYWYRQAAGRGLQLLFYSVGIGQISSEVPQNLSASRPQDRQFILSSKKLLLSDSGFYLCAWGRLNAHEQYFGPGTRLTVT.

The chain uses TRBV30 and TRBJ1-1; TRBD1 is a possible D gene (6 bases). The CDR3 length is 12 residues. Between the trimmed V and J ends, which lost 5 bases and 6 bases, there was a span of 13 bases. Germline V gene lookup returns CDR1 GTSNPN and CDR2 SVGIG (reference sequence). In DNA, the CDR3 is TGTGCCTGGCTCGGGGGCTCAGCTGAAGCTTTCTTT. Its translation: CAWLGGSAEAFF.

This clone was recorded a few times. The J gene is TRBJ1-2, the V gene TRBV4-1; D gene unclear. Germline assignment: CDR1 MGHRA and CDR2 YSYEKL. Trimming stripped 4 bases from V and 4 bases from J, with 19 bases between. This CDR3 contains 16 residues. The CDR3 spells CASSLPGGPSSYGYTF. In DNA, the CDR3 is TGCGCCAGCAGCCTACCAGGCGGACCCTCTTCCTATGGCTACACCTTC.